The 2 T cell receptor beta chains below come from one sample, sequenced in a study of blood T cell repertoires in COVID-19. The repertoire was sequenced with immunoSEQ multiplex PCR; TCRdb's copy has only in-frame clones and lacks some. The sample consists of some 240,000 clones, around 90% of them appearing once. The specimen sequenced was peripheral blood. Receptor source: a woman in her fifties or sixties with COVID-19, enrolled during active disease.

The chain combines TRBV5-1 with TRBJ2-3; 7 nucleotides match TRBD1. Germline trimming cut 1 base from V and 5 bases from J; bases unmatched to any gene: 10. This CDR3 is 16 amino acids long. Germline CDR1 is SGHRS and CDR2 is YFSETQ. CDR3 residues: CASSLTGAPAEDTQYF. CDR3 nucleotide sequence: TGCGCCAGCAGCTTGACAGGGGCCCCTGCGGAAGATACGCAGTATTTT.

The chain carries TRBV6-5 and TRBJ1-5; D is perhaps TRBD1 (6 bases). V was cut by 6 bases and J by 3 bases, with 12 bases left in between. CDR1 is MNHEY and CDR2 is SVGAGI in the germline V gene. The CDR3 extends over 14 amino acids. The DNA for the CDR3 is TGTGCCAGCAGCACAACAGGGTACAATCAGCCCCAGCATTTT. Translated: CASSTTGYNQPQHF.